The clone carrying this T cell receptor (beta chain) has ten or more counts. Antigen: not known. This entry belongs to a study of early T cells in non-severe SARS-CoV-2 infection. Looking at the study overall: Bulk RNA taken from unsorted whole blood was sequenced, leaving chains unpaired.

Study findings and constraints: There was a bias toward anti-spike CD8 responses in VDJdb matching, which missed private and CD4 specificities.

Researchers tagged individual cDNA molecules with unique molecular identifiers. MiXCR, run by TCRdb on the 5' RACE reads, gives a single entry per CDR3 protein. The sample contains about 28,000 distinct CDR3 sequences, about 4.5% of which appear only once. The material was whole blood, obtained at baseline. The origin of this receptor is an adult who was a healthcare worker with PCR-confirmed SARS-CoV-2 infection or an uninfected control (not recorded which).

The CDR3 sequence is CGWGSGASTDTQYF. In DNA, the CDR3 is TGCGGGTGGGGTAGCGGGGCTAGCACAGATACGCAGTATTTT. V usage is TRBV20-1 and J usage is TRBJ2-3, with 8 bases identical to TRBD2. This CDR3 is 14 amino acids long. Germline V gene sequence: CDR1 DFQATT, CDR2 SNEGSKA (reference sequence).